Sequencing of this T cell receptor beta chain was carried out in a study of cytomegalovirus exposure and HLA in healthy donors. The overall study: HLA-typed donors were the source of 82 million or so unique TCRs, which an early data release held.

Per germline, CDR1 LNHDA and CDR2 SQIVND (reference sequence). Trimming at V came to 7 bases and at J to 6 bases, leaving 9 bases not matched to a gene. The CDR3 loop spans 14 amino acids. The PCR made use of 60 Vbeta and 13 Jbeta primers. The assay was immunoSEQ multiplex PCR, and TCRdb's table has in-frame clones only and misses some. The sample lists about 130,000 clones; roughly 82% were seen once. Each donor was healthy, and each was a bone marrow donor. V and J are TRBV19 and TRBJ2-1; 7 nucleotides agree with TRBD2. This TCR came from a male donor in good health and CMV-seropositive. Sequenced material: PBMCs. The chain's CDR3 is CASMGDYTSNEQFF. The DNA for the CDR3 is TGTGCCAGTATGGGGGACTACACGAGCAATGAGCAGTTCTTC.